This TCR beta chain came from a study of technical replicates of blood from a handful of donors. The CDR3 has 18 amino acids. From germline, CDR1 is MGHRA and CDR2 YSYEKL. J gave up 3 bases and V 4 bases, and 12 bases lay outside the gene matches. Profiling relied on immunoSEQ multiplex PCR, and the TCRdb table lists in-frame clones only, not all of them. Among about 85,000 clones listed, roughly 94% were seen once. The receptor was derived from a human donor in good health. This rearrangement joins TRBV4-1 to TRBJ2-3; 11 positions match TRBD2. Input material: T cells isolated from PBMCs. The DNA of the CDR3 is TGCGCCAGCAGCCTTAGCGGGAGGGCCACGGTTTCGACAGATACGCAGTATTTT. It is translated as CASSLSGRATVSTDTQYF.